The rows below give T cell receptor beta chains drawn from one sample of a study of T cells in Graves' hyperthyroidism and ophthalmopathy. MiXCR, run by TCRdb on the multiplex PCR reads, gives a single entry per CDR3 protein. The data contain 500,000 to 650,000 distinct CDR3 sequences, nearly 20% of them singletons. Sequences were obtained from blood. The receptors were sampled from a man between 35 and 55 years old with Graves' ophthalmopathy. Both conserved end residues are part of each CDR3. The order of the fields is clone size, V gene, J gene, D gene, CDR3 protein, CDR3 DNA. A D gene is named only where the DNA matches it firmly. Rows may omit the clone size; those that give it use once, few, many or a size class.

size: .; V: TRBV20-1; J: TRBJ1-3; D: TRBD1; CDR3: CSAVWDSSGNTIYF; DNA: TGCAGTGCCGTCTGGGACAGCTCTGGAAACACCATATATTTT
size: many; V: TRBV18; J: TRBJ1-1; D: .; CDR3: CASSPEQGGGTEAFF; DNA: TGTGCCAGCTCACCGGAACAGGGAGGCGGGACTGAAGCTTTCTTT
size: .; V: TRBV30; J: TRBJ1-2; D: TRBD1; CDR3: CAWSVQGTATNYSYTF; DNA: TGTGCCTGGAGTGTACAGGGGACAGCAACTAACTATAGCTACACCTTC
size: many; V: TRBV12-3/TRBV12-4; J: TRBJ2-3; D: .; CDR3: CASSLGDFRITDTQYF; DNA: TGTGCCAGCAGTTTAGGGGACTTTAGGATCACAGATACGCAGTATTTT
size: many; V: TRBV20-1; J: TRBJ2-7; D: TRBD2; CDR3: CSARRLLNPSGRGEQYF; DNA: TGCAGTGCTAGACGCCTCCTGAACCCTAGCGGGAGAGGTGAGCAGTACTTC
size: .; V: TRBV4-2; J: TRBJ1-1; D: .; CDR3: CASIGTLNTEAFF; DNA: TGTGCCAGCATCGGGACACTCAACACTGAAGCTTTCTTT
size: few; V: TRBV3-1; J: TRBJ1-3; D: .; CDR3: CASSQGQGWTGNTIYF; DNA: TGTGCCAGCAGCCAAGGGCAGGGATGGACTGGAAACACCATATATTTT
size: many; V: TRBV30; J: TRBJ2-3; D: TRBD2; CDR3: CAWREGLAGGDTQYF; DNA: TGTGCCTGGAGGGAGGGACTAGCGGGCGGCGATACGCAGTATTTT
size: few; V: TRBV6-4; J: TRBJ1-2; D: .; CDR3: CASSYSSQVYGYTF; DNA: TGTGCCAGCAGTTACTCGAGTCAGGTCTATGGCTACACCTTC
size: many; V: TRBV7-2; J: TRBJ2-1; D: .; CDR3: CASRADRGAYNEQFF; DNA: TGTGCCAGCAGGGCCGATCGCGGGGCGTACAATGAGCAGTTCTTC
size: many; V: TRBV30; J: TRBJ2-1; D: TRBD1; CDR3: CAWSVRGTGGRNEQFF; DNA: TGTGCCTGGAGTGTACGGGGGACAGGGGGCCGAAATGAGCAGTTCTTC
size: few; V: TRBV11-2; J: TRBJ2-7; D: TRBD2; CDR3: CASSLIGGGPDEQYF; DNA: TGTGCCAGCAGCTTGATCGGGGGAGGGCCCGACGAGCAGTACTTC
size: few; V: TRBV6-1; J: TRBJ2-7; D: .; CDR3: CASSTRSRLYEQYF; DNA: TGTGCCAGCAGTACCAGGTCAAGGCTTTACGAGCAGTACTTC
size: .; V: TRBV20-1; J: TRBJ2-5; D: .; CDR3: CSAKTGFGETQYF; DNA: TGCAGTGCTAAGACCGGGTTTGGAGAGACCCAGTACTTC